The 6 T cell receptor beta chains listed next were all sequenced from one sample in a study of blood T cells in healthy people across ages. Using a J-beta primer mix together with a sample-barcoded 5' primer, a second PCR was run for about 6 to 12 cycles. TCRdb re-called the 5' RACE reads through MiXCR, storing one row per CDR3 protein. The sample shows some 1.7 million distinct CDR3 sequences, about 30% of them seen only once. The sample comprised blood. All receptors derive from a woman aged 25 to 39 in good health.

This clonotype was recorded a few times. This rearrangement joins TRBV5-1 to TRBJ2-4, with a weak D call TRBD1 (5 bases). Germline values: CDR1 SGHRS, CDR2 YFSETQ. This CDR3 contains 18 residues. Trimming removed 3 bases at V and 0 bases at J, with 19 bases between. The CDR3 DNA reads TGCGCCAGCAGCTACGATTTACAGGCGCCTTTAGCCAAAAACATTCAGTACTTC. Protein: CASSYDLQAPLAKNIQYF. The whole variable domain, filled in from reference TRBV5-1 and TRBJ2-4, reads KAGVTQTPRYLIKTRGQQVTLSCSPISGHRSVSWYQQTPGQGLQFLFEYFSETQRNKGNFPGRFSGRQFSNSRSEMNVSTLELGDSALYLCASSYDLQAPLAKNIQYFGAGTRLSVL.

The chain combines TRBV4-1 with TRBJ2-2; the match to TRBD2 covers 9 bases. Germline V gene data show CDR1 as MGHRA and CDR2 as YSYEKL. The CDR3 totals 17 residues. The ends lost 3 bases at V and 5 bases at J; junction bases unmatched: 10. CDR3 residues: CASSQRNSGSVTGELFF. Written as DNA, the CDR3 is TGCGCCAGCAGCCAGCGTAATAGCGGGAGTGTTACCGGGGAGCTGTTTTTT.

This clonotype was picked up many times. The chain joins TRBV5-1 to TRBJ2-4, with D tentatively TRBD1 (6 bases). The V and J ends lost 1 base and 4 bases respectively, with 9 bases between them. The germline CDR1 and CDR2 sequences are SGHRS and YFSETQ. This CDR3 has 14 amino acids. CDR3 bases: TGCGCCAGCAGCTTGTCCAGGGGAAAAAACATTCAGTACTTC. Translation: CASSLSRGKNIQYF.

This chain links TRBV2 with TRBJ2-1, with 12 bases fitting TRBD2. V lost 6 bases to trimming and J lost 8 bases; unmatched junction nucleotides: 14. Germline assignment: CDR1 SNHLY and CDR2 FYNNEI. This CDR3 contains 17 residues. DNA for the CDR3: TGTGCCAGCAGCAAAGACCCACTAGCGGGAGGAAAAGATGAGCAGTTCTTC. Residues: CASSKDPLAGGKDEQFF. Full variable domain (remainder filled in from reference TRBV2 and TRBJ2-1): EPEVTQTPSHQVTQMGQEVILRCVPISNHLYFYWYRQILGQKVEFLVSFYNNEISEKSEIFDDQFSVERPDGSNFTLKIRSTKLEDSAMYFCASSKDPLAGGKDEQFFGPGTRLTVL.

The rearrangement joins TRBV11-2 to TRBJ2-5; possibly TRBD1 for D (5 bases). The V end lost 5 bases, the J end lost 5 bases, and 18 bases lay between the germline ends. Per germline, CDR1 SGHAT and CDR2 FQNNGV. The CDR3 sequence is 15 residues long. CDR3 amino acids: CASSGKGSTLETQYF. The CDR3 DNA is TGTGCCAGCAGCGGGAAGGGGTCTACTCTGGAGACCCAGTACTTC.

This clonotype was seen ten or more times. The chain recombines TRBV6-5 with TRBJ2-7, with D possibly TRBD1 on 6 matching bases. Per the germline V gene, CDR1 is MNHEY and CDR2 is SVGAGI. The CDR3 spans 14 residues. V lost 1 base and J lost 1, with 8 bases in between. The CDR3 coding sequence is TGTGCCAGCAGTTACTTAGACAGGTCCTACGAGCAGTACTTC. Its protein is CASSYLDRSYEQYF.